The rows below give T cell receptor beta chains drawn from one sample of a study of shared clonotypes between healthy human individuals. The data were produced by immunoSEQ multiplex PCR, yet TCRdb's version contains in-frame clones alone and is incomplete. Of some 500,000 clones in the sample, more than 70% are singletons; the top ten hold more than 10%. Sequenced: PBMCs. All receptors derive from a woman aged 40-49 years in good health. Some clones in this sample may be carry-over from other donors' samples. The CDR3 runs from the conserved cysteine through the conserved F or W. D genes are given only for firm matches. Rows may omit the clone size; those that give it use once, few, many or a size class.

-	11	TRBV2	TRBJ2-5	-	TGTGCCAGCAGTCAGGGGGAGACCCAGTACTTC	CASSQGETQYF
-	14	TRBV28	TRBJ2-3	TRBD2	TGTGCCATCAAAACTAGCGGGAGCACAGATACGCAGTATTTT	CAIKTSGSTDTQYF
-	16	TRBV18	TRBJ1-4	TRBD1	TGTGCCAGCTCACGGGACAGCCCGAGGACTAATGAAAAACTGTTTTTT	CASSRDSPRTNEKLFF
-	13	TRBV28	TRBJ1-5	-	TGCGCCATACGGGAGAGTCTTAATCAGCCCCAGCATTTT	CAIRESLNQPQHF
-	14	TRBV29-1	TRBJ1-1	TRBD1	TGCAGCGATAACACAGGGGGCGCGCACACTGAAGCTTTCTTT	CSDNTGGAHTEAFF
many	15	TRBV6-4	TRBJ2-1	TRBD2	TGTGCCAGCAGTGACTCCGGGACTAGTTCGGGTGAGCAGTTCTTC	CASSDSGTSSGEQFF
-	12	TRBV9	TRBJ1-1	-	TGTGCCAGCAGCGTTCTCGACGGAATGGCTTTCTTT	CASSVLDGMAFF
-	13	TRBV27	TRBJ1-2	-	TGTGCCAGCAGTTTGGTAGGGGGCTATGGCTACACCTTC	CASSLVGGYGYTF
-	17	TRBV5-4	TRBJ2-1	TRBD2	TGTGCCAGCAGCCCCGGACTAGCGGGAGGGCAATACAATGAGCAGTTCTTC	CASSPGLAGGQYNEQFF
-	15	TRBV5-4	TRBJ1-5	-	TGTGCCAGCAGCCTTGCGGAGGCAGGGGACCAGCCCCAGCATTTT	CASSLAEAGDQPQHF
once	13	TRBV5-1	TRBJ2-1	-	TGCGCCAGCAGCCCGGGACTTGACAATGAGCAGTTCTTC	CASSPGLDNEQFF
many	17	TRBV5-5	TRBJ2-7	-	TGTGCCAGCAGCCCAAGGGACCAGGGCTTTTCCTCTTACGAGCAGTACTTC	CASSPRDQGFSSYEQYF
few	15	TRBV5-1	TRBJ2-3	-	TGCGCCAGCAGGGGAGGTAGCAGTCACACAGATACGCAGTATTTT	CASRGGSSHTDTQYF
-	13	TRBV27	TRBJ2-7	TRBD2	TGTGCCAGTAGACTAGCGGGAAGGTACGAGCAGTACTTC	CASRLAGRYEQYF
-	15	TRBV10-2	TRBJ2-5	TRBD2	TGCGCCAGCAGTGCCGGACTAGGCAATCAAGAGACCCAGTACTTC	CASSAGLGNQETQYF
-	17	TRBV5-4	TRBJ2-2	-	TGTGCCAGCAGCTTTGGGGGTTCCGTCTCGAACACCGGGGAGCTGTTTTTT	CASSFGGSVSNTGELFF
-	17	TRBV11-2	TRBJ2-5	TRBD2	TGTGCCAGCAGCTTGGGGGGCGCGGGAGGCCATCAGGAGACCCAGTACTTC	CASSLGGAGGHQETQYF
-	12	TRBV10-3	TRBJ1-4	-	TGTGCCATCAGTGAGTCGAGTGAAAAACTGTTTTTT	CAISESSEKLFF
once	13	TRBV2	TRBJ1-1	-	TGTGCCAGCGGGGGACACAAGAACACTGAAGCTTTCTTT	CASGGHKNTEAFF
-	19	TRBV4-2	TRBJ1-4	TRBD1	TGTGCCAGCAGCCATCCCCGGGGGACAGGGACTGCAACTAATGAAAAACTGTTTTTT	CASSHPRGTGTATNEKLFF
few	14	TRBV2	TRBJ2-2	-	TGTGCCAGCAGGGGGATATTGAACACCGGGGAGCTGTTTTTT	CASRGILNTGELFF
many	13	TRBV30	TRBJ1-1	-	TGTGCCTGGATTTCGGGGGAGGTCACTGAAGCTTTCTTT	CAWISGEVTEAFF
-	14	TRBV7-9	TRBJ2-3	-	TGTGCCAGCAGCTCCATAGCGGAGGGGGATACGCAGTATTTT	CASSSIAEGDTQYF
-	16	TRBV5-1	TRBJ2-2	TRBD2	TGCGCCAGCAGCACGGGACTAGCGGGAAACACCGGGGAGCTGTTTTTT	CASSTGLAGNTGELFF
few	13	TRBV28	TRBJ1-2	-	TGTGCCAGCAGCCCACCCAGGTTGGGAGGCTACACCTTC	CASSPPRLGGYTF
-	17	TRBV27	TRBJ1-1	TRBD1	TGTGCCAGCAGTTTGGACAGGGGTCTCGCTATGAACACTGAAGCTTTCTTT	CASSLDRGLAMNTEAFF
many	16	TRBV19	TRBJ2-5	TRBD2	TGTGCCAGTAGTGGGACTAGCGGGAGGGCCGGGGAGACCCAGTACTTC	CASSGTSGRAGETQYF
-	14	TRBV7-2	TRBJ2-3	-	TGTGCCAGCAGCTTAGGATTTGGGGTAGATACGCAGTATTTT	CASSLGFGVDTQYF
many	13	TRBV5-4	TRBJ1-1	-	TGTGCCAGCAGCCCAGGACAGAACACTGAAGCTTTCTTT	CASSPGQNTEAFF
-	19	TRBV10-1	TRBJ2-7	-	TGCGCCAGCAGTGAGTCGAGGCAGGTTAGAGCCCGTCGCCCGTACGAGCAGTACTTC	CASSESRQVRARRPYEQYF
-	16	TRBV9	TRBJ2-1	TRBD1	TGTGCCAGCAGCCCGCCGGGACAGGGACCTACAAATGAGCAGTTCTTC	CASSPPGQGPTNEQFF
-	17	TRBV5-1	TRBJ2-3	TRBD2	TGCGCCAGCAGCTTGGAGACTAGCGGGAGGGAGACAGATACGCAGTATTTT	CASSLETSGRETDTQYF
-	13	TRBV29-1	TRBJ2-1	-	TGCAGCGTTGGTGCTGGGCGGGAATTTGAGCAGTTCTTC	CSVGAGREFEQFF
-	13	TRBV30	TRBJ2-6	-	TGTGCCTGGAGTGTCGCTGGGGCCAACGTCCTGACTTTC	CAWSVAGANVLTF
-	15	TRBV11-2	TRBJ1-4	-	TGTGCCAGCAGCAGCCGGACAGCGGGGGGTGAAAAACTGTTTTTT	CASSSRTAGGEKLFF
-	14	TRBV7-8	TRBJ2-7	-	TGTGCCAGCAGCTTAGGTAGGGGAAGGTACGAGCAGTACTTC	CASSLGRGRYEQYF
once	16	TRBV28	TRBJ2-1	TRBD2	TGTGCCAGCAGTTCCACCGGGACTAGCGGGAGGCCTGAGCAGTTCTTC	CASSSTGTSGRPEQFF
-	16	TRBV9	TRBJ2-5	TRBD1	TGTGCCAGCAGCGTAGGGGGACAGGGCCTCCAAGAGACCCAGTACTTC	CASSVGGQGLQETQYF
few	14	TRBV2	TRBJ1-3	-	TGTGCCAGCTCAGGGGAGGCCGCCGGAAACACCATATATTTT	CASSGEAAGNTIYF
-	16	TRBV15	TRBJ2-1	-	TGTGCCACCAGCAGAGGGGGGGACTGGCTAAACAATGAGCAGTTCTTC	CATSRGGDWLNNEQFF
once	15	TRBV19	TRBJ2-1	-	TGTGCCAGTAGTATGCAGGACCTCTCCTACAATGAGCAGTTCTTC	CASSMQDLSYNEQFF
once	15	TRBV18	TRBJ2-5	-	TGTGCCAGCTCACCACCGGCAAGGGTCTGGGAGACCCAGTACTTC	CASSPPARVWETQYF
-	19	TRBV7-6	TRBJ2-2	TRBD1	TGTGCCAGCAGCCGTTGGACAGGGGGAAGGGACAGGAACACCGGGGAGCTGTTTTTT	CASSRWTGGRDRNTGELFF
-	12	TRBV19	TRBJ1-4	-	TGTGCCAGTACGGGGAGGGCGGGGAAACTGTTTTTT	CASTGRAGKLFF
-	15	TRBV11-2	TRBJ1-1	-	TGTGCCAGCAGCTTAATCGTAAACATGAACACTGAAGCTTTCTTT	CASSLIVNMNTEAFF
-	13	TRBV28	TRBJ2-7	TRBD1	TGTGCCAGCAGATTACAGGGGGCGGGCGAGCAGTACTTC	CASRLQGAGEQYF